One and the same sample provided the 16 T cell receptor beta chains below, sequenced in a study of CD8 T cells in ankylosing spondylitis (dated 2017 in TCRdb). For these receptors, no antigen is known. Libraries were built with 5' RACE. TCRdb records Illumina HiSeq 2500 as the sequencer. In TCRdb, the public reads were trimmed at Q25 with fastp and aligned with MiXCR, with productive beta chains retained. Rows are combined by CDR3 protein, so each entry shows the most common genes and DNA. The table for this sample lists under 550,000 distinct CDR3 sequences; roughly a quarter of them were counted only once. The ten largest clones represent roughly 0.9% of the sample. Here is what the overall study found, with its caveats: Blood from ankylosing spondylitis patients appeared to be characterized by a TCR beta motif made up of eight highly homologous amino acid variants.

Sample: blood, either unsorted or a sorted T cell fraction (not recorded which). All receptors come from a male donor with ankylosing spondylitis.

This clonotype came up many times. V is TRBV7-9 and J is TRBJ2-3, with TRBD2 matching 12 bases. V shed 5 bases and J 4 bases; nucleotides not matched to a gene: 7. Germline assignment: CDR1 SEHNR and CDR2 FQNEAQ (reference sequence). The CDR3 covers 16 residues. The CDR3 DNA reads TGTGCCAGCAGCATGACTAGCGGGAGTGGCTCAGATACGCAGTATTTT. This gives the protein CASSMTSGSGSDTQYF.

The DNA for the CDR3 is TGTGCCAGCAGCCAAGTGAGAGGGGGCACCCCTCCCTATGGCTACACCTTC. This codes for CASSQVRGGTPPYGYTF. The chain has TRBV3-1 and TRBJ1-2; 7 bases map to TRBD1. This CDR3 spans 17 amino acids. Looked up from germline, CDR1 is LGHDT and CDR2 is YNNKEL (reference sequence). V gave up 1 base and J gave up 4 bases; unmatched junction bases: 12.

In its sample, this clonotype was seen a few times. The chain uses TRBV20-1 and TRBJ2-7, with 7 bases lining up with TRBD1. The V gene's germline CDR1 is DFQATT and CDR2 SNEGSKA (reference sequence). V was clipped by 8 bases and J by 3 bases; unmatched bases: 7. CDR3 length: 12 amino acids. The CDR3 reads CSPRTGSYEQYF. The CDR3 DNA is TGCAGTCCTCGGACAGGCAGCTACGAGCAGTACTTC.

This clonotype was recorded at least ten times. The V call is TRBV2, the J call TRBJ1-5; D perhaps matches TRBD1 (5 bases). The CDR3 has 14 residues. Germline CDR1 reads SNHLY; CDR2 reads FYNNEI. Trimming took 2 bases from V and 1 from J, leaving 6 bases between them. CDR3 residues: CASSEQGSNQPQHF. DNA for the CDR3: TGTGCCAGCAGTGAACAGGGAAGCAATCAGCCCCAGCATTTT.

V and J are TRBV14 and TRBJ1-5; D possibly corresponds to TRBD1 (5 bases). The CDR3 runs 15 residues. Germline V gives CDR1 SGHDN, CDR2 FVKESK. The germline V and J ends were trimmed by 0 bases and 2 bases, with 8 bases remaining between them. The CDR3: CASSQERGRNQPQHF. The DNA of the CDR3 is TGTGCCAGCAGCCAAGAAAGGGGTCGCAATCAGCCCCAGCATTTT.

This chain uses TRBV2 with TRBJ1-2; the D is unclear. This CDR3 comprises 15 residues. Trimming shortened V by 5 bases and J by 5 bases, and 18 bases separated the two germline ends. Germline V CDR1 and CDR2: SNHLY, FYNNEI. CDR3 in amino acids: CASSPHASGIYGYTF. Here the CDR3 DNA reads TGTGCCAGCAGTCCCCATGCGTCAGGAATATATGGCTACACCTTC.

The V call is TRBV29-1, the J call TRBJ2-5; a weak D match, TRBD2 (5 bases). The CDR3 sequence is 14 residues long. Trimming removed 3 bases from V and 5 bases from J, with 16 bases in between. Germline assignment: CDR1 SQVTM and CDR2 ANQGSEA. The CDR3 nucleotides read TGCAGCGTTGATGAGGCTAGCTCGAGGGAGACCCAGTACTTC. Translated: CSVDEASSRETQYF.

The table lists this clonotype with a few counts. V and J are TRBV7-2 and TRBJ2-1; no reliable D call. V lost 7 bases and J lost 5, with 24 bases in between. CDR3 length equals 17 residues. The germline V gene has CDR1 SGHTA and CDR2 FQGNSA. CDR3 residues: CASKKSGPTLGDNEQFF. CDR3 nucleotide sequence: TGTGCCAGCAAGAAGTCCGGTCCTACCCTTGGCGACAATGAGCAGTTCTTC.

This clonotype was observed a few times. The rearrangement joins TRBV7-8 to TRBJ1-1; tentative D call: TRBD1 (5 bases). V dropped 5 bases and J dropped 1 base, with 11 bases sitting between them. The CDR3 runs to 14 residues. The germline gives CDR1 SGHVS, CDR2 FQNEAQ. DNA of the CDR3: TGTGCCAGCAGCAAGACAGCAGCGAACACTGAAGCTTTCTTT. Protein product: CASSKTAANTEAFF.

The J gene is TRBJ1-1, the V gene TRBV7-2; no firm D call. Trimming stripped 4 bases from V and 5 bases from J, with 14 bases between. The V gene's germline CDR1 is SGHTA and CDR2 FQGNSA. The CDR3 sequence is 14 residues long. CDR3 in amino acids: CASSSRTQPTEAFF. CDR3 bases: TGTGCCAGCAGCTCCAGGACCCAGCCGACTGAAGCTTTCTTT.

The J gene is TRBJ2-7, the V gene TRBV11-2; 10 positions agree with TRBD1. The V and J ends lost 5 bases and 2 bases, in that order; junction bases with no gene match: 6. Germline lookup yields CDR1 SGHAT and CDR2 FQNNGV. The CDR3 length is 15 residues. The CDR3 region has the DNA TGTGCCAGCAGCCCCCGGACAGGGGGACCCTACGAGCAGTACTTC. It yields the protein CASSPRTGGPYEQYF.

This clonotype showed up many times. V gene TRBV12-3 or TRBV12-4 combines with J gene TRBJ2-7; D call uncertain. V was clipped by 5 bases and J by 1 base, with 15 bases between them. This CDR3 has 15 amino acids. The CDR3 DNA is TGTGCCAGCAGTCCCGGGCATCCGGCGTCCTACGAGCAGTACTTC. Amino acids: CASSPGHPASYEQYF.

Only a few counts were recorded for this clonotype. CDR3 loop: CASSQDEAGGTPQYF. The CDR3 DNA reads as TGTGCCAGCAGCCAAGATGAAGCGGGAGGTACCCCGCAGTACTTC. This sequence joins TRBV4-2 and TRBJ2-7; 9 nucleotides align to TRBD2. J lost 9 bases, V lost 0 bases, and 9 bases had no gene match. This CDR3 spans 15 amino acids. Germline V gene sequence: CDR1 LGHNA, CDR2 YNFKEQ.

This clonotype was recorded only once. This rearrangement joins TRBV4-1 to TRBJ1-1; no clear D gene. The CDR3 totals 14 residues. Between the trimmed V and J ends, which lost 8 bases and 0 bases, there was a span of 13 bases. Germline assignment: CDR1 MGHRA and CDR2 YSYEKL. The DNA of the CDR3 is TGCGCCAGCCGAGGGAGGACGGTGAACACTGAAGCTTTCTTT. Protein product: CASRGRTVNTEAFF.

The chain recombines TRBV4-1 with TRBJ2-2; 7 bases agree with TRBD1. With V trimmed by 0 bases and J by 4 bases, 5 bases remained unmatched. The germline V gene encodes CDR1 MGHRA and CDR2 YSYEKL. CDR3 size: 16 residues. CDR3 sequence: CASSQDGTDFTGELFF. As DNA, the CDR3 is TGCGCCAGCAGCCAAGATGGGACAGATTTCACCGGGGAGCTGTTTTTT.

The chain uses TRBV11-2 and TRBJ1-2; 7 nucleotides align to TRBD1. Per germline, CDR1 SGHAT and CDR2 FQNNGV. Losses at the gene ends were 0 bases for V and 3 bases for J; bases not matched to a gene: 13. This CDR3 comprises 18 residues. CDR3 nucleotides: TGTGCCAGCAGCTTAGATAAGGGGGCAGGGTGGCTCCACTATGGCTACACCTTC. Translated: CASSLDKGAGWLHYGYTF.